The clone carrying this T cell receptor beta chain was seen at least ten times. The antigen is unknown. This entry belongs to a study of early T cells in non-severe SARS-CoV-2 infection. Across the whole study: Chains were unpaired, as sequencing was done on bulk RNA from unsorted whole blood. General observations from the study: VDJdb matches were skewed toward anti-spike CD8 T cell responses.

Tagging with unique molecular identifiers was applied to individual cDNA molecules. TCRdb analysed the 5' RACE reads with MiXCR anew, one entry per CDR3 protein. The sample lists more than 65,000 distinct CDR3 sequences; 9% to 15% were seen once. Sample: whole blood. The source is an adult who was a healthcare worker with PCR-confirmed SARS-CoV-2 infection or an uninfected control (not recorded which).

In nucleotides, the CDR3 is TGCAGCGTTGAACGTACAGGGTTGACAGATACGCAGTATTTT. As protein: CSVERTGLTDTQYF. This sequence joins TRBV29-1 and TRBJ2-3, with TRBD1 as a possible D gene (6 bases). The CDR3 covers 14 residues. The germline V gene has CDR1 SQVTM and CDR2 ANQGSEA. V dropped 2 bases and J dropped 3 bases, with 12 bases sitting between them.